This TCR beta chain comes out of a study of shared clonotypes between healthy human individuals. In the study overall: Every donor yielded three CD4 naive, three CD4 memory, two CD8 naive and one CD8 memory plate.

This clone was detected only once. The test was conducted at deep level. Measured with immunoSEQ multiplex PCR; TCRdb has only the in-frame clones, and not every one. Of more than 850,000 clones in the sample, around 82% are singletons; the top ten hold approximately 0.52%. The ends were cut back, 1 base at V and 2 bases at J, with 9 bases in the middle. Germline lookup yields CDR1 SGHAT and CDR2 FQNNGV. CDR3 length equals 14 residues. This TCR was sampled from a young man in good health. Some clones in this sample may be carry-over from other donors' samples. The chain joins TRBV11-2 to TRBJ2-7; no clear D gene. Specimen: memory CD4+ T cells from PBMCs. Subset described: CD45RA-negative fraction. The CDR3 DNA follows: TGTGCCAGCAGCTTAGGCGGCCAGACCTACGAGCAGTACTTC. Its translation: CASSLGGQTYEQYF.